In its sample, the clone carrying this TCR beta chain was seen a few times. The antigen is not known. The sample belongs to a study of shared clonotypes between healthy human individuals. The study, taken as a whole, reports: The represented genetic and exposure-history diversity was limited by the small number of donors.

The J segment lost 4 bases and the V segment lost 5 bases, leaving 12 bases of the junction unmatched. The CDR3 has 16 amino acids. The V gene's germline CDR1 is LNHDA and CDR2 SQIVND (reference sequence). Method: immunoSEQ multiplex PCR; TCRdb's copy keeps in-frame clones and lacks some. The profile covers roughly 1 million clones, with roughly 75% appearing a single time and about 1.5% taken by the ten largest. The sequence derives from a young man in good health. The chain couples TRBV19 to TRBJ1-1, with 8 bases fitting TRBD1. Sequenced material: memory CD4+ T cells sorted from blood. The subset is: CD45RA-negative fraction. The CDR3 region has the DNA TGTGCCAGTAGTGTCTCCAGGGGGCTGGGGCCCACTGAAGCTTTCTTT. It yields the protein CASSVSRGLGPTEAFF.